This T cell receptor beta chain was sequenced in a study of OX40 agonist ivuxolimab in advanced cancers. The overall study: A male proportion of about 84% was recorded, with mean age 60 years and range 23 to 79. Study-level results: The 0.1-3.0 mg/kg partial responders had among the lowest clonal expansion.

CDR1 is MNHNY and CDR2 is SVGAGI in the germline V gene (reference sequence). Trimming took 2 bases from V and 3 from J; bases not matched to a gene: 1. The CDR3 extends over 14 amino acids. Some clones are missing from TCRdb's copy, which holds only in-frame ones; the method was immunoSEQ multiplex PCR. Of tens of thousands of clones detected, 80% to 90% appear once; the ten largest clones hold roughly 1.1%. Regarding this clone: Its target is unknown.

Exclusion applied to patients with autoimmune disease history or systemic immunosuppression. J is TRBJ2-3 and V is TRBV6-6, with TRBD1 matching 8 bases. This sequence originates from an adult with an advanced solid tumor such as melanoma, head and neck, liver or kidney cancer. The sequenced sample was CD4+ or CD8+ T cells sorted from blood, obtained in a trial of the OX40 agonist ivuxolimab. The CDR3 DNA reads as TGTGCCAGCAGTTACGACAGGGGAACAGATACGCAGTATTTT. Translation gives CASSYDRGTDTQYF.